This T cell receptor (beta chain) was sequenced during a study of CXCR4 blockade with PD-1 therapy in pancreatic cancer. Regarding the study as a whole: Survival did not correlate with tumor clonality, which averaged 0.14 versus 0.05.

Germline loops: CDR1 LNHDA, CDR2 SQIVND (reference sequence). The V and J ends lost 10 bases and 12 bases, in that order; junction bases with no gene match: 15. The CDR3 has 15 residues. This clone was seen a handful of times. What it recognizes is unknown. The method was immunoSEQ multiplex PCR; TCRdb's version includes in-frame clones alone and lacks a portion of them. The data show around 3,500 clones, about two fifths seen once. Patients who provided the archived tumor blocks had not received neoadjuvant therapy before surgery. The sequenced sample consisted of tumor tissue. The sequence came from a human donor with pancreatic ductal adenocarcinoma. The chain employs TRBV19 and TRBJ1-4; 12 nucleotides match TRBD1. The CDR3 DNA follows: TGTGCCACTTTGCCGGGACAGGGGGCCCAGTTTGAACTGTTTTTT. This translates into CATLPGQGAQFELFF.